This TCR beta chain was retrieved from a study of Graves' ophthalmopathy and Graves' hyperthyroidism. Points from the study as a whole: Most expanded clonotypes from thyroid (those above 0.001 frequency) were also found in blood. The model's prediction of ophthalmopathy progression had about 70% sensitivity and 72% to 85% specificity.

This clonotype came up once. What it binds is not known. The CDR3 extends over 14 amino acids. Germline V gene lookup returns CDR1 MNHEY and CDR2 SVGEGT. With 2 bases removed from V and 13 bases from J, the gap between germline ends came to 20 bases. Amplification from RNA transcripts yielded the TCR beta CDR3 regions. First-round RT-PCR relied on HTBI primers, and a second-round multiplex PCR came next. Each CDR3 protein gets one entry after TCRdb re-called the multiplex PCR reads with MiXCR. Among about 400,000 distinct CDR3 sequences listed, about a sixth were seen once. Specimen: peripheral blood. The chain couples TRBV6-2 or TRBV6-3 to TRBJ2-5; D tentatively reads TRBD1 or TRBD2 (5 bases each). The receptor was isolated from a woman under 30 with Graves' ophthalmopathy. The CDR3 DNA reads as TGTGCCAGCAGTTACAGCCCGGGGACGTCTCCGGTGTACTTC. This encodes CASSYSPGTSPVYF.